Sequencing of this T cell receptor beta chain was carried out in a study of T-cell reconstitution after alpha-beta-depleted transplantation in children. Preparation of the TCRbeta library involved a method that used unique molecular identifiers. TCRdb reprocessed the PCR reads with MiXCR, giving one entry per CDR3 protein. Here the sample spans fewer than 450,000 distinct CDR3 sequences, roughly 17% being singletons. J gave up 10 bases and V 3 bases, and 6 bases lay outside the gene matches. There are 13 residues in the CDR3. Germline CDR1 MDHEN, CDR2 SYDVKM. This clonotype has just a few counts. This material consisted of PBMCs, mostly from graft donor cells, taken 360 days after TCRalphabeta/CD19-depleted stem cell transplant. The TCR comes from a male patient aged 2 to 9 who had a stem cell transplant for acute lymphoblastic leukemia, so the T cells may come from the graft donor. The V gene is TRBV28, the J gene TRBJ2-4; TRBD1 agrees at 7 bases. The CDR3 DNA reads TGTGCCAGCAGTTTTCCCTTGACAGGGATTCAGTACTTC. Encoded protein: CASSFPLTGIQYF.